These 4 T cell receptor beta chains came from one sample sequenced in a study of shared clonotypes between healthy human individuals. TCRdb's copy holds only in-frame clones and misses some; the assay was immunoSEQ multiplex PCR. The sample holds about 2.2 million clones; 93% are singletons and the top ten take around 1.8%. Naive-designated CD8 cells lacked CD45RO, were positively enriched for CCR7, and omitted terminally differentiated effector memory CD45RA+ cells. Sequences were obtained from naive CD8+ T cells from PBMCs. The receptor set was obtained from a man aged 18 to 35 in good health. Some clones in this sample may be carry-over from other donors' samples.

The J gene is TRBJ2-7, the V gene TRBV6-1; D remains unclear. V was pared by 4 bases and J by 3 bases, with 16 bases between. CDR1 and CDR2 (germline): MNHNS, SASEGT. The CDR3 is made up of 15 amino acids. CDR3 protein: CASSGTRTDYYEQYF. In nucleotides, the CDR3 is TGTGCCAGCAGTGGCACCCGGACCGATTACTACGAGCAGTACTTC.

The rearrangement uses TRBV19 and TRBJ1-5; no definite D call. The CDR3 spans 15 residues. V lost 3 bases, J lost 0 bases, and 9 bases lay in between. From germline, CDR1 is LNHDA and CDR2 SQIVND (reference sequence). In DNA, the CDR3 is TGTGCCAGTAGTATTTACCTTAATAGCAATCAGCCCCAGCATTTT. Residues: CASSIYLNSNQPQHF.

The chain links TRBV11-2 to TRBJ2-1, with 9 bases matching TRBD2. This CDR3 is 16 amino acids long. Germline assignment: CDR1 SGHAT and CDR2 FQNNGV. Trimming took 5 bases from V and 2 from J; bases not matched to a gene: 7. CDR3 sequence reads: CASSRGGRGAYNEQFF. CDR3 in DNA: TGTGCCAGCAGCAGAGGCGGGAGGGGCGCCTACAATGAGCAGTTCTTC.

This rearrangement joins TRBV11-2 to TRBJ2-5; 9 positions match TRBD2. Germline V lookup: CDR1 SGHAT, CDR2 FQNNGV. J lost 5 bases, V lost 5 bases, and 9 bases had no gene match. CDR3 length equals 15 residues. Written as DNA, the CDR3 is TGTGCCAGCAGCCCCCCGGGACTAGCAGGCGAGACCCAGTACTTC. Encoded protein: CASSPPGLAGETQYF.